Listed below are T cell receptor beta chains from one sample, sequenced in a study of control samples from healthy donors and cancer patients. Clones were read by immunoSEQ multiplex PCR, and TCRdb kept only the in-frame ones, dropping some. Seen here are fewer than 150,000 clones, under 95% observed once, and the top ten hold around 8.1%. The sequencing sample was made of blood. These receptors originate from a man in his late teens or twenties in good health. Each CDR3 is given with its conserved first and last residue. A D gene is named only where the DNA matches it firmly. Clone sizes are given selectively: once, few, many, or a class where the clone is expanded.

NA,16,TRBD1,TRBJ2-3,TRBV6-4,CASSAGTGDGTDTQYF,TGTGCCAGCAGCGCTGGGACAGGCGACGGCACAGATACGCAGTATTTT
NA,13,NA,TRBJ1-1,TRBV2,CASSPDTNTEAFF,TGTGCCAGCAGTCCGGACACAAACACTGAAGCTTTCTTT
NA,13,NA,TRBJ2-3,TRBV9,CASSVAEANTQYF,TGTGCCAGCAGCGTAGCCGAGGCTAATACGCAGTATTTT
NA,14,NA,TRBJ2-3,TRBV21-1,CASSKYRATDTQYF,TGTGCCAGCAGCAAATACAGGGCCACAGATACGCAGTATTTT
NA,16,NA,TRBJ2-3,TRBV29-1,CSVIYTTFPSPDTQYF,TGCAGCGTTATTTATACGACCTTTCCTTCCCCAGATACGCAGTATTTT
NA,11,NA,TRBJ2-1,TRBV20-1,CSAREGGEQFF,TGCAGTGCTAGGGAGGGAGGCGAGCAGTTCTTC
NA,16,NA,TRBJ2-5,TRBV7-6,CASSLDSPQCEETQYF,TGTGCCAGCAGCTTAGATAGTCCCCAGTGTGAAGAGACCCAGTACTTC
once,13,TRBD1,TRBJ2-3,TRBV14,CASSQTGRDTQYF,TGTGCCAGCAGCCAGACAGGGAGAGATACGCAGTATTTT
NA,16,TRBD2,TRBJ2-1,TRBV27,CASSSQRGGRYNEQFF,TGTGCCAGCAGTTCTCAGCGGGGGGGCCGCTACAATGAGCAGTTCTTC
NA,13,NA,TRBJ1-2,TRBV10-3,CAISGQNNYGYTF,TGTGCCATCAGTGGACAGAACAACTATGGCTACACCTTC
NA,16,NA,TRBJ2-1,TRBV5-1,CASSSQSGRAVDEQFF,TGCGCCAGCAGCAGTCAATCGGGACGGGCAGTCGATGAGCAGTTCTTC
few,13,NA,TRBJ1-1,TRBV7-9,CASSLVLNTEAFF,TGTGCCAGCAGCTTAGTTCTGAACACTGAAGCTTTCTTT
NA,15,NA,TRBJ1-5,TRBV19,CASSIGGPRNQPQHF,TGTGCCAGTAGTATAGGGGGACCGCGCAATCAGCCCCAGCATTTT
NA,17,TRBD1,TRBJ2-1,TRBV11-2,CASTRLGRDRGLSEQFF,TGTGCCAGCACCCGTCTGGGGAGGGACAGGGGTTTGTCTGAGCAGTTCTTC
NA,14,NA,TRBJ2-5,TRBV7-9,CASSFPGLRETQYF,TGTGCCAGCAGCTTTCCGGGGCTGCGTGAGACCCAGTACTTC
NA,14,TRBD2,TRBJ2-1,TRBV9,CASSAASGYNEQFF,TGTGCCAGCAGCGCCGCTAGCGGGTACAATGAGCAGTTCTTC
NA,13,TRBD1,TRBJ1-2,TRBV6-5,CASRSGDSRGYTF,TGTGCCAGCCGTAGTGGGGACAGTCGGGGCTACACCTTC
NA,13,TRBD1,TRBJ1-2,TRBV12-3/TRBV12-4,CASSLGTGGGYTF,TGTGCCAGCAGTTTAGGGACAGGGGGCGGCTACACCTTC
NA,14,NA,TRBJ2-3,TRBV6-5,CASAGAITTDTQYF,TGTGCCAGCGCCGGGGCGATCACCACAGATACGCAGTATTTT
once,14,NA,TRBJ2-2,TRBV27,CASSLVIGDGELFF,TGTGCCAGCAGTTTAGTAATCGGGGACGGGGAGCTGTTTTTT
NA,16,TRBD2,TRBJ2-3,TRBV5-6,CASSLGLAGSTDTQYF,TGTGCCAGCAGCCTGGGACTAGCGGGGAGCACAGATACGCAGTATTTT
few,15,NA,TRBJ1-2,TRBV21-1,CASSKKGTGNYGYTF,TGTGCCAGCAGCAAAAAAGGGACAGGGAACTATGGCTACACCTTC
once,16,TRBD1,TRBJ1-2,TRBV5-1,CASSLFPGQGSLGYTF,TGCGCCAGCAGCTTGTTCCCGGGACAGGGGAGTCTTGGCTACACCTTC
once,15,NA,TRBJ2-5,TRBV3-1/TRBV3-2,CASSPTPGGQETQYF,TGTGCCAGCAGCCCGACACCGGGCGGCCAAGAGACCCAGTACTTC
NA,14,TRBD1,TRBJ2-4,TRBV30,CAWAYRGYPGIQYF,TGTGCCTGGGCGTACAGGGGGTACCCCGGCATTCAGTACTTC
NA,16,NA,TRBJ1-2,TRBV5-8,CASSLFSGTVDYGYTF,TGTGCCAGCAGCCTATTTTCCGGGACGGTCGACTATGGCTACACCTTC
NA,14,TRBD1,TRBJ1-2,TRBV4-1,CASSQATGWDGYTF,TGCGCCAGCAGCCAAGCGACAGGGTGGGATGGCTACACCTTC
NA,15,TRBD2,TRBJ2-1,TRBV6-2/TRBV6-3,CASIPGGRSYNEQFF,TGTGCCAGCATCCCGGGGGGGCGTTCCTACAATGAGCAGTTCTTC
NA,15,NA,TRBJ1-2,TRBV5-1,CASSLEAARNYGYTF,TGCGCCAGCAGCTTGGAGGCCGCTAGGAACTATGGCTACACCTTC
NA,16,TRBD1,TRBJ2-1,TRBV4-1,CASSQFRDRGEYEQFF,TGCGCCAGCAGCCAATTCCGGGACAGGGGTGAGTATGAGCAGTTCTTC
NA,14,NA,TRBJ1-4,TRBV18,CASSPGQGDEKLFF,TGTGCCAGCTCACCAGGCCAGGGCGATGAAAAACTGTTTTTT
NA,13,NA,TRBJ2-2,TRBV25-1,CASSEWGSGELFF,TGTGCCAGCAGTGAATGGGGGTCCGGGGAGCTGTTTTTT
once,12,NA,TRBJ1-6,TRBV15,CATSRFGDSLHF,TGTGCCACCAGCCGGTTCGGGGATTCCCTCCACTTT
NA,13,NA,TRBJ1-2,TRBV30,CAWNQDRIYGYTF,TGTGCCTGGAACCAAGACAGGATTTATGGCTACACCTTC
NA,12,NA,TRBJ1-2,TRBV6-1,CASSEAFYGYTF,TGTGCCAGCAGTGAAGCCTTCTATGGCTACACCTTC
NA,13,NA,TRBJ2-7,TRBV30,CAWMSPGAREQYF,TGTGCCTGGATGAGTCCGGGGGCCCGCGAGCAGTACTTC
NA,15,TRBD1,TRBJ2-5,TRBV9,CASSAQTGGQETQYF,TGTGCCAGCAGCGCTCAGACAGGGGGACAAGAGACCCAGTACTTC
NA,15,NA,TRBJ1-1,TRBV5-6,CASSLNEIVNTEAFF,TGTGCCAGCAGCTTGAATGAGATAGTAAACACTGAAGCTTTCTTT
NA,14,NA,TRBJ2-5,TRBV19,CASSLGLYQETQYF,TGTGCCAGTAGTCTCGGACTGTACCAAGAGACCCAGTACTTC
NA,16,TRBD1,TRBJ1-1,TRBV5-6,CASSLTLAGQGDEAFF,TGTGCCAGCAGCTTGACCTTGGCCGGACAGGGCGATGAAGCTTTCTTT
NA,12,NA,TRBJ1-3,TRBV30,CAWKGDGNTIYF,TGTGCCTGGAAGGGGGATGGAAACACCATATATTTT
NA,15,TRBD1,TRBJ2-7,TRBV10-1,CASSESRDRTHEQYF,TGCGCCAGCAGTGAGTCACGGGACAGGACCCACGAGCAGTACTTC
NA,14,TRBD1,TRBJ1-1,TRBV7-3,CASSSTGRNTEAFF,TGTGCCAGCAGCTCGACAGGGAGGAACACTGAAGCTTTCTTT
NA,16,NA,TRBJ1-1,TRBV5-1,CASSLLGYTQNTEAFF,TGCGCCAGCAGCTTGCTGGGTTACACACAGAACACTGAAGCTTTCTTT
NA,15,TRBD1,TRBJ2-7,TRBV5-4,CASSTRRQGAYEQYF,TGTGCCAGCAGTACCCGGAGACAGGGGGCCTACGAGCAGTACTTC
NA,15,NA,TRBJ1-2,TRBV4-1,CASSQGLTGYYGYTF,TGCGCCAGCAGCCAAGGTCTCACAGGGTACTATGGCTACACCTTC
NA,13,TRBD1,TRBJ1-1,TRBV2,CASSGQGYTEAFF,TGTGCCAGTTCGGGACAGGGATACACTGAAGCTTTCTTT
NA,14,NA,TRBJ1-6,TRBV15,CATSRDRDGSPLHF,TGTGCCACCAGCAGAGATCGGGATGGCTCACCCCTCCACTTT
NA,15,NA,TRBJ1-3,TRBV12-5,CASGVLGGAGNTIYF,TGTGCTAGTGGTGTCCTCGGGGGCGCTGGAAACACCATATATTTT
NA,13,NA,TRBJ1-1,TRBV30,CAWSGQTNTEAFF,TGTGCCTGGAGCGGACAGACGAACACTGAAGCTTTCTTT
once,15,TRBD2,TRBJ2-1,TRBV24-1,CATSEGRGAYNEQFF,TGTGCCACCAGTGAGGGGCGGGGGGCCTACAATGAGCAGTTCTTC
once,11,NA,TRBJ1-4,TRBV2,CASSKGEKLFF,TGTGCCAGCAGTAAAGGGGAAAAACTGTTTTTT
NA,14,NA,TRBJ1-5,TRBV19,CASRQGPLNQPQHF,TGTGCCAGTAGGCAAGGACCGCTCAATCAGCCCCAGCATTTT